The 5 T cell receptor beta chains below were found in one sample sequenced in a study of T-cell reconstitution after alpha-beta-depleted transplantation in children (dated by TCRdb to 2016 to 2018). Receptors were amplified or captured by PCR. The data were produced on an Illumina HiSeq 2500. TCR library preparation used molecular barcoding, with unique molecular identifiers applied to normalize quantification of the TCRbeta repertoire. Using fastp at Q25 and MiXCR, TCRdb reprocessed the public reads and kept productive beta chains. Each CDR3 protein gets just one entry, which takes the most common genes and DNA from the rows behind it. A total of 200,000 to 250,000 distinct CDR3 sequences appear in this sample, roughly 9% of them only once. The ten top clones hold 5% to 7% of the sample. This sample comprised PBMCs from the stem cell graft donor, obtained from the stem cell graft. All receptors come from a human donor who donated a stem cell graft to a child with acute lymphoblastic leukemia.

This clonotype was detected once. The chain employs TRBV7-9 and TRBJ2-7, with D possibly TRBD2 on 7 matching bases. Germline V gene data show CDR1 as SEHNR and CDR2 as FQNEAQ (reference sequence). With 2 bases removed from V and 5 bases from J, the gap between germline ends came to 10 bases. The CDR3 contains 13 residues. CDR3 nucleotides: TGTGCCAGCAGCTTACCGGGGGGCAACGAGCAGTACTTC. This gives the protein CASSLPGGNEQYF.

At least ten counts were recorded for this clonotype. The rearrangement joins TRBV20-1 to TRBJ2-3; no clear D gene. The CDR3 runs 13 residues. Germline V gene lookup returns CDR1 DFQATT and CDR2 SNEGSKA (reference sequence). V was clipped by 1 base and J by 1 base, with 6 bases between them. CDR3 amino acids: CSARGSGTDTQYF. The CDR3 DNA reads as TGCAGTGCTAGAGGTTCTGGCACAGATACGCAGTATTTT.

This chain uses TRBV7-2 with TRBJ2-3, with D uncertain. This CDR3 has 16 residues. Trimming removed 2 bases from V and 5 bases from J, with 17 bases in between. Germline V gene data show CDR1 as SGHTA and CDR2 as FQGNSA. DNA of the CDR3: TGTGCCAGCAGCTTAAGGCCGGCAACTGTCTTAGATACGCAGTATTTT. As protein: CASSLRPATVLDTQYF.

Ten or more counts support this clonotype. The J gene is TRBJ2-7, the V gene TRBV28; 11 bases match TRBD2. This CDR3 spans 17 amino acids. CDR1 and CDR2 (germline): MDHEN, SYDVKM. The junction had 7 bases not matched to a gene; V was cut back by 2 bases and J by 1 base. The CDR3, as DNA: TGTGCCAGCAGTTTACTGATCGGGACTAGCGGTTCCTACGAGCAGTACTTC. It translates to CASSLLIGTSGSYEQYF. The variable domain in full, with the rest retrieved from reference TRBV28 and TRBJ2-7, is DVKVTQSSRYLVKRTGEKVFLECVQDMDHENMFWYRQDPGLGLRLIYFSYDVKMKEKGDIPEGYSVSREKKERFSLILESASTNQTSMYLCASSLLIGTSGSYEQYFGPGTRLTVT.

This clonotype was detected many times. The CDR3, as DNA: TGCGCCACCGGCCTACTTGGACAGGGTTCGAACACCGGGGAGCTGTTTTTT. It is translated as CATGLLGQGSNTGELFF. V usage is TRBV5-1 and J usage is TRBJ2-2; 8 bases fit TRBD1. V lost 9 bases and J lost 0; bases outside the gene matches: 13. The CDR3 consists of 17 residues. Germline values: CDR1 SGHRS, CDR2 YFSETQ.